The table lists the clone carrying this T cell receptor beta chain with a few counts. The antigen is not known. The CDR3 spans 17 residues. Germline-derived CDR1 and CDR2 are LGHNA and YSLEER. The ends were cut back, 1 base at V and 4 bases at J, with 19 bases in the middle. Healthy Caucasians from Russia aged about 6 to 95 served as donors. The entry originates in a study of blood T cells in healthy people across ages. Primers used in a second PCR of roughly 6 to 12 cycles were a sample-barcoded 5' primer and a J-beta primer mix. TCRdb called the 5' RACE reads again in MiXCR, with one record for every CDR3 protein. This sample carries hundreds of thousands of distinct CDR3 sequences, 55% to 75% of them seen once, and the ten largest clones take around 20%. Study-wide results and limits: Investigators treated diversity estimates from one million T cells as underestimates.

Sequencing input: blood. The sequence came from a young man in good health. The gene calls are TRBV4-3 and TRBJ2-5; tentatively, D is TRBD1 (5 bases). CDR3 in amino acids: CASSQVAMTYTGETQYF. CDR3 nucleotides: TGCGCCAGCAGCCAAGTGGCCATGACATATACAGGAGAGACCCAGTACTTC.